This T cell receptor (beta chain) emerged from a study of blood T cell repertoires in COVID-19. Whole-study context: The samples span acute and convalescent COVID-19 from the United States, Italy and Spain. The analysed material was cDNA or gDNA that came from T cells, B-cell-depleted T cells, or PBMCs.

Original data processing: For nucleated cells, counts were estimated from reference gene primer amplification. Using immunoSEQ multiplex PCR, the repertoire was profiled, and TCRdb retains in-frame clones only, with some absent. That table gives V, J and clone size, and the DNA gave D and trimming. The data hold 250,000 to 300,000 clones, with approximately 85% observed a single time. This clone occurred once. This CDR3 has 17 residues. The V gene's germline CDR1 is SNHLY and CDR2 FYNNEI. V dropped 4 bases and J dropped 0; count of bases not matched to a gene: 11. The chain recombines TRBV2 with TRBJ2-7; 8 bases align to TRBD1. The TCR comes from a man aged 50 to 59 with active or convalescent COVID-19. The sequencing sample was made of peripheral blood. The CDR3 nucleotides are TGTGCCAGCAGTGTCCATAGGGACAGGTCGAGCTCCTACGAGCAGTACTTC. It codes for CASSVHRDRSSSYEQYF. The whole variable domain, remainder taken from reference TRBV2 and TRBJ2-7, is EPEVTQTPSHQVTQMGQEVILRCVPISNHLYFYWYRQILGQKVEFLVSFYNNEISEKSEIFDDQFSVERPDGSNFTLKIRSTKLEDSAMYFCASSVHRDRSSSYEQYFGPGTRLTVT.